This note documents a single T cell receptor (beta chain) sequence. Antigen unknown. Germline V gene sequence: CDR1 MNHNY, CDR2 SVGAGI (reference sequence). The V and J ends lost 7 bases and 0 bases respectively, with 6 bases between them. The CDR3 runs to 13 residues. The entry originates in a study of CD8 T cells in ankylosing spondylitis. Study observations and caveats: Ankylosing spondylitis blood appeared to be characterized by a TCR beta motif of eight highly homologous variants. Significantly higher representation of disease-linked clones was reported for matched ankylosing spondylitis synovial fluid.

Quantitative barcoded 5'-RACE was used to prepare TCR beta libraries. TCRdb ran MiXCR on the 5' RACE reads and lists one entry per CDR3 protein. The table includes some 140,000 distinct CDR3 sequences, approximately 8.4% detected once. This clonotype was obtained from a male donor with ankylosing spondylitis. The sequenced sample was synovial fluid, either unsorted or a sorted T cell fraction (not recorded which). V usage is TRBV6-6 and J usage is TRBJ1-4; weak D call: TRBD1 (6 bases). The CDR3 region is CASKGATNEKLFF. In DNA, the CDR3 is TGTGCCAGCAAGGGGGCAACTAATGAAAAACTGTTTTTT.